This passage covers 24 T cell receptor beta chains from one sample sequenced in a study of cytomegalovirus exposure and HLA in healthy donors. Sequenced by immunoSEQ multiplex PCR; TCRdb stores in-frame clones only, minus some. The sample holds roughly 310,000 clones, roughly 87% seen once. Sample: PBMCs. The receptors originated from a man aged 25 to 40 in good health and CMV-seronegative.

This sequence joins TRBV11-2 and TRBJ2-5; 7 nucleotides line up with TRBD1. The V segment lost 4 bases and the J segment 2 bases; nucleotides outside the gene matches: 7. The CDR3 spans 15 residues. The germline CDR1 and CDR2 sequences are SGHAT and FQNNGV. The CDR3 is CASSYGQVYQETQYF. The CDR3 nucleotides are TGTGCCAGCAGCTACGGACAGGTCTATCAAGAGACCCAGTACTTC.

The chain uses TRBV10-3 and TRBJ2-6; TRBD2 might be the D (5 bases). V lost 2 bases and J 0 bases, leaving 5 bases between the germline ends. The CDR3 has 15 amino acids. The V gene's germline CDR1 is ENHRY and CDR2 SYGVKD. The CDR3 bases are TGTGCCATCAGTGAGGGGAGCTCTGGGGCCAACGTCCTGACTTTC. Its translation is CAISEGSSGANVLTF.

This rearrangement joins TRBV7-2 to TRBJ2-1; D remains ambiguous. Trimming stripped 2 bases from V and 7 bases from J, with 6 bases between. CDR1 is SGHTA, CDR2 FQGNSA, per germline. The CDR3 runs to 12 residues. The CDR3 DNA is TGTGCCAGCAGCTTACACGGTAATGAGCAGTTCTTC. This codes for CASSLHGNEQFF.

This rearrangement joins TRBV6-6 to TRBJ2-7; D not resolved. The germline V gene encodes CDR1 MNHNY and CDR2 SVGAGI (reference sequence). CDR3 length: 15 residues. Trimming shortened V by 2 bases and J by 3 bases, and 14 bases separated the two germline ends. The CDR3 sequence: CASSYKTPAIYEQYF. The CDR3 bases are TGTGCCAGCAGTTACAAGACTCCTGCTATCTACGAGCAGTACTTC.

The chain joins TRBV5-1 to TRBJ2-2; 9 bases map to TRBD2. Germline V CDR1 and CDR2: SGHRS, YFSETQ. This CDR3 contains 17 residues. V was pared by 1 base and J by 0 bases, with 4 bases of the junction left unmatched. CDR3 loop: CASSLSSGGPNTGELFF. DNA of the CDR3: TGCGCCAGCAGCTTGTCCAGCGGGGGGCCGAACACCGGGGAGCTGTTTTTT. The full variable domain, with the rest looked up from reference TRBV5-1 and TRBJ2-2, is KAGVTQTPRYLIKTRGQQVTLSCSPISGHRSVSWYQQTPGQGLQFLFEYFSETQRNKGNFPGRFSGRQFSNSRSEMNVSTLELGDSALYLCASSLSSGGPNTGELFFGEGSRLTVL.

This chain connects TRBV7-9 to TRBJ2-4; maybe TRBD2 (7 bases). There are 17 residues in the CDR3. From germline, CDR1 is SEHNR and CDR2 FQNEAQ (reference sequence). The V end lost 1 base, the J end lost 0 bases, and 13 bases lay between the germline ends. For the CDR3, the DNA is TGTGCCAGCAGCTTAGGGGACTACAGGGAAGCCAAAAACATTCAGTACTTC. Amino acids: CASSLGDYREAKNIQYF. The full variable domain, rest sourced from reference TRBV7-9 and TRBJ2-4, is DTGVSQNPRHKITKRGQNVTFRCDPISEHNRLYWYRQTLGQGPEFLTYFQNEAQLEKSRLLSDRFSAERPKGSFSTLEIQRTEQGDSAMYLCASSLGDYREAKNIQYFGAGTRLSVL.

The chain joins TRBV5-6 to TRBJ2-1; 8 nucleotides line up with TRBD2. CDR1 and CDR2 (germline): SGHDT, YYEEEE. The CDR3 runs to 17 residues. The V gene end was trimmed by 4 bases and the J gene end by 0 bases; junction bases not matched to a gene: 9. The CDR3 DNA is TGTGCCAGCAGCGTCATCACTAGCGGCCGCTCCTACAATGAGCAGTTCTTC. This translates into CASSVITSGRSYNEQFF. The full variable domain, completed using reference TRBV5-6 and TRBJ2-1, is DAGVTQSPTHLIKTRGQQVTLRCSPKSGHDTVSWYQQALGQGPQFIFQYYEEEERQRGNFPDRFSGHQFPNYSSELNVNALLLGDSALYLCASSVITSGRSYNEQFFGPGTRLTVL.

The chain has TRBV25-1 and TRBJ1-5; D ambiguous. Germline values: CDR1 MGHDK, CDR2 SYGVNS. This CDR3 is built from 16 residues. Trimming took off 3 bases at V and 2 bases at J, with 14 bases between the two ends. CDR3 region: CASSEGGEVGNQPQHF. The CDR3, as DNA: TGTGCCAGCAGTGAGGGTGGGGAGGTGGGCAATCAGCCCCAGCATTTT.

CDR3 coding DNA: TGTGCCTGGAATGGGGGGGCGGGCAGTTCACCCCTCCACTTT. Translated, it gives CAWNGGAGSSPLHF. This chain joins TRBV30 and TRBJ1-6; possibly TRBD1 for D (6 bases). V was clipped by 4 bases and J by 9 bases, with 16 bases between them. Germline lookup yields CDR1 GTSNPN and CDR2 SVGIG (reference sequence). The CDR3 spans 14 residues.

The chain combines TRBV29-1 with TRBJ2-7; 7 nucleotides agree with TRBD1. CDR3 length: 14 amino acids. Germline V gives CDR1 SQVTM, CDR2 ANQGSEA. J gave up 0 bases and V 5 bases, and 7 bases lay outside the gene matches. CDR3 sequence (DNA): TGCAGCGTTAAAACCGGGACAGCCTCCTACGAGCAGTACTTC. Its translation is CSVKTGTASYEQYF.

The chain employs TRBV6-6 and TRBJ1-1, with D perhaps TRBD1 (6 bases). Germline CDR1 is MNHNY and CDR2 is SVGAGI (reference sequence). This CDR3 is 14 amino acids long. Trimming pared 6 bases from V and 1 base from J, leaving 12 bases between. The CDR3 nucleotides are TGTGCCAGCAGAAGGACAGTACAGAACACTGAAGCTTTCTTT. It encodes CASRRTVQNTEAFF.

The chain carries TRBV6-5 and TRBJ2-5, with 9 bases that match TRBD2. The CDR3 runs 13 residues. CDR1 is MNHEY, CDR2 SVGAGI, per germline. J gave up 2 bases and V 10 bases, and 5 bases lay outside the gene matches. The CDR3 nucleotides read TGTGCCACAGGGCTAGCGGGGCAAGAGACCCAGTACTTC. This encodes CATGLAGQETQYF.

The chain combines TRBV27 with TRBJ2-5, with 11 bases fitting TRBD2. The V and J ends lost 6 bases and 5 bases, in that order; junction bases with no gene match: 11. This CDR3 spans 16 amino acids. Germline V gene sequence: CDR1 MNHEY, CDR2 SMNVEV (reference sequence). CDR3 bases: TGTGCCAGCAGAGGCGTGCTAGCGGGGGGTCGGGAGACCCAGTACTTC. It encodes CASRGVLAGGRETQYF.

The J gene is TRBJ2-7, the V gene TRBV30; 7 nucleotides match TRBD2. Trimming cost V 2 bases and J 2 bases; bases outside gene matches: 9. The CDR3 totals 15 residues. CDR1 is GTSNPN and CDR2 is SVGIG in the germline V gene (reference sequence). CDR3 in DNA: TGTGCCTGGAGTTCTGGGGGGGGAACCCCCTACGAGCAGTACTTC. Amino acid sequence: CAWSSGGGTPYEQYF.

This chain connects TRBV15 to TRBJ2-7; 8 nucleotides agree with TRBD1. The CDR3 is made up of 16 amino acids. V was clipped by 3 bases and J by 5 bases; unmatched bases: 12. Germline loops: CDR1 LNHNV, CDR2 YYDKDF (reference sequence). This chain's CDR3 is CATSSTWTGNFHEQYF. The CDR3 DNA follows: TGTGCCACCAGCAGTACCTGGACAGGGAATTTCCACGAGCAGTACTTC.

The chain links TRBV7-9 to TRBJ2-7, with TRBD1 as a possible D gene (5 bases). V dropped 2 bases and J dropped 4 bases, with 12 bases sitting between them. This CDR3 region has 14 residues. The V gene's germline CDR1 is SEHNR and CDR2 FQNEAQ (reference sequence). The CDR3 sequence is CASSLFPQGYEQYF. CDR3 DNA sequence: TGTGCCAGCAGCTTATTCCCCCAGGGATACGAGCAGTACTTC.

The chain combines TRBV4-2 with TRBJ1-2; possibly TRBD1 for D (5 bases). V shed 0 bases and J shed 4 bases, with 12 bases lying between them. From germline, CDR1 is LGHNA and CDR2 YNFKEQ. The CDR3 contains 15 residues. CDR3 sequence (DNA): TGTGCCAGCAGCCAAGATCGGGCGGGGGGCTATGGCTACACCTTC. Its translation is CASSQDRAGGYGYTF.

The rearrangement joins TRBV2 to TRBJ1-2, with D possibly being TRBD1 (6 bases). The CDR3 extends over 15 amino acids. The V gene's germline CDR1 is SNHLY and CDR2 FYNNEI. Trimming shortened V by 6 bases and J by 4 bases, and 18 bases separated the two germline ends. The CDR3 nucleotides are TGTGCCAGCAGCGGCCGGGACACTTACCTCTATGGCTACACCTTC. This encodes CASSGRDTYLYGYTF.

This sequence joins TRBV7-9 and TRBJ1-2; D is unclear. This CDR3 region has 15 residues. CDR1 and CDR2 (germline): SEHNR, FQNEAQ (reference sequence). Trimming left V 1 base short and J 7 bases short, with 16 bases between. The CDR3 loop reads CASSLDIPGGFGYTF. The CDR3 nucleotides read TGTGCCAGCAGCTTAGATATTCCGGGAGGGTTTGGCTACACCTTC. Full variable domain (rest looked up from reference TRBV7-9 and TRBJ1-2): DTGVSQNPRHKITKRGQNVTFRCDPISEHNRLYWYRQTLGQGPEFLTYFQNEAQLEKSRLLSDRFSAERPKGSFSTLEIQRTEQGDSAMYLCASSLDIPGGFGYTFGSGTRLTVV.

The chain uses TRBV4-2 and TRBJ1-1; weak D call: TRBD1 (5 bases). Trimming pared 4 bases from V and 6 bases from J, leaving 15 bases between. The CDR3 consists of 14 residues. CDR1 LGHNA and CDR2 YNFKEQ come from the germline V gene. The CDR3 DNA reads as TGTGCCAGCAGCCTTGGGGAGGGGTCCCCTGAAGCTTTCTTT. It specifies CASSLGEGSPEAFF.

The V call is TRBV6-1, the J call TRBJ1-5; 7 bases are shared with TRBD1. The CDR3 sequence is 17 residues long. V trimming: 2 bases; J trimming: 1 base; junction bases outside the gene matches: 8. CDR1 is MNHNS and CDR2 is SASEGT in the germline V gene. CDR3 sequence reads: CASSENLGQWSNQPQHF. CDR3 in DNA: TGTGCCAGCAGTGAAAATTTGGGACAGTGGAGCAATCAGCCCCAGCATTTT.

The chain has TRBV4-3 and TRBJ2-2; the D gene is possibly TRBD2 (6 bases). The CDR3 runs to 15 residues. The V end was cut by 1 base, the J end by 7 bases, with 13 bases between. The germline V gene has CDR1 LGHNA and CDR2 YSLEER. The CDR3 coding sequence is TGCGCCAGCAGCCAAGTAGGAGGGGCTTACGGGGAGCTGTTTTTT. Its translation is CASSQVGGAYGELFF.

The CDR3 reads CASSPLSLGAGYGYTF. CDR3 nucleotides: TGTGCCAGCTCACCGTTGTCTCTGGGGGCAGGCTATGGCTACACCTTC. The rearrangement links TRBV18 to TRBJ1-2; D possibly corresponds to TRBD1 (6 bases). CDR3 size: 16 residues. V dropped 3 bases and J dropped 4 bases, with 18 bases sitting between them. Germline CDR1 KGHSH, CDR2 LQKENI.

The chain links TRBV6-1 to TRBJ1-1; D is perhaps TRBD1 (5 bases). Germline CDR1 MNHNS, CDR2 SASEGT. This CDR3 contains 15 residues. Trimming took off 8 bases at V and 1 base at J, with 17 bases between the two ends. DNA of the CDR3: TGTGCCAGCCCGGGTATGGCGGGGGGGAACACTGAAGCTTTCTTT. Translated: CASPGMAGGNTEAFF.